Only one count was recorded for the clone carrying this T cell receptor beta chain. What it recognizes is unknown. Each donor's status was that of a healthy bone marrow donor. The source of the sample is a study of cytomegalovirus exposure and HLA in healthy donors. Study-level information: There were under 130 million unique TCR beta sequences, drawn from some 180 million T cells, in an earlier analysis. Study-wide points: In a later analysis, an Asian-associated ancestry cluster reportedly showed fewer N-insertions than the roughly 700-donor mean.

CDR3 length: 11 residues. V was clipped by 3 bases and J by 14 bases, with 16 bases between them. Germline V gene sequence: CDR1 DFQATT, CDR2 SNEGSKA (reference sequence). PCR involved 60 Vbeta and 13 Jbeta primers. The data were produced by immunoSEQ multiplex PCR, yet TCRdb's version contains in-frame clones alone and is incomplete. The sample records around 210,000 clones, 70% to 90% being singletons. Sequencing was performed on PBMCs. This chain uses TRBV20-1 with TRBJ1-2; no clear D. The TCR comes from a girl aged 2-10 years in good health and CMV-seronegative. CDR3 DNA sequence: TGCAGTGCTAGCGAACGCAGTCCCTTTACCTTC. As protein: CSASERSPFTF.